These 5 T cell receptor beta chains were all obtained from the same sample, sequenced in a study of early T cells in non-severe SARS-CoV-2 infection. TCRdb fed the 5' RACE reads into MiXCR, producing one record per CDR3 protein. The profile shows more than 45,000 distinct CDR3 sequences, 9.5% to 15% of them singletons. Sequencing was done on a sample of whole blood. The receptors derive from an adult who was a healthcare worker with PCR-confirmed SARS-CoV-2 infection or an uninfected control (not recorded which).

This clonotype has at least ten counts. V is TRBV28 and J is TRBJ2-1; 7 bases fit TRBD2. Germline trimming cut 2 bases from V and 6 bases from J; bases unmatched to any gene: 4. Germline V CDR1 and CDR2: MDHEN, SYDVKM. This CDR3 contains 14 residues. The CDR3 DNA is TGTGCCAGCAGTTTAGTAGGGAGGGGCAATGAGCAGTTCTTC. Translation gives CASSLVGRGNEQFF.

CDR3 coding DNA: TGCAGTGCTAGCTTCAGGGGGCATGAAAAACTGTTTTTT. Its protein is CSASFRGHEKLFF. This sequence joins TRBV20-1 and TRBJ1-4, with 8 nucleotides matching TRBD1. CDR1 and CDR2 from the germline V gene are DFQATT and SNEGSKA (reference sequence). The CDR3 has 13 amino acids. The junction had 3 bases not matched to a gene; V was cut back by 3 bases and J by 6 bases.

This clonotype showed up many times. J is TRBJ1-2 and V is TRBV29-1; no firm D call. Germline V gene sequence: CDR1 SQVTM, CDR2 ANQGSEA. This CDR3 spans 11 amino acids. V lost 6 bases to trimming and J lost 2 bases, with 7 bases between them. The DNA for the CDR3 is TGCAGCGTCGCAGAAAACTATGGCTACACCTTC. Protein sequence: CSVAENYGYTF.

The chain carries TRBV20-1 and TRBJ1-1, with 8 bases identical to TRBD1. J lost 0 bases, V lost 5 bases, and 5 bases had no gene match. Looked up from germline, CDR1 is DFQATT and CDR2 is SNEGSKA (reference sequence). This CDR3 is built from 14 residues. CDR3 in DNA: TGCAGTGCTGCCAGGGGGCCCTTGAACACTGAAGCTTTCTTT. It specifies CSAARGPLNTEAFF.

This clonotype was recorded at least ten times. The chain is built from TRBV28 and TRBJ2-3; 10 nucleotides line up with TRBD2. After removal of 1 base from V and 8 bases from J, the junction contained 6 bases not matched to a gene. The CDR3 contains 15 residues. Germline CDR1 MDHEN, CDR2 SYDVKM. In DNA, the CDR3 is TGTGCCAGCAGTTTATTTACTAGCGGGGCCCCTACGCAGTATTTT. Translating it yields CASSLFTSGAPTQYF.